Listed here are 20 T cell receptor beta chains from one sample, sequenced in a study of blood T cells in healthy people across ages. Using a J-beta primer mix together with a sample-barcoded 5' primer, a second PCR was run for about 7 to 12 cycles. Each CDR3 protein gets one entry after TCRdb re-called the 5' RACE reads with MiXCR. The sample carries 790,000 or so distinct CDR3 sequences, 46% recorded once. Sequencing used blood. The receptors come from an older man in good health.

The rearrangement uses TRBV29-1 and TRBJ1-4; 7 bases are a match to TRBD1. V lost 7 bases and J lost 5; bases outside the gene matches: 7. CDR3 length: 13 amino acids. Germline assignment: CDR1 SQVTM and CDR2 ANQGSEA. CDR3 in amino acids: CSATGNENEKLFF. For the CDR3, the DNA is TGCAGCGCGACAGGGAACGAAAATGAAAAACTGTTTTTT.

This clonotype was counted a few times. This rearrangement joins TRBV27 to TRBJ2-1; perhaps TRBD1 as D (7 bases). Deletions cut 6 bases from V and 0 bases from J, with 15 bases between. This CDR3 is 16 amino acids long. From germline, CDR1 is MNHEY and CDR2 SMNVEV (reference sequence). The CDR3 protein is CASSPGGLSSYNEQFF. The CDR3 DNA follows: TGTGCCAGCAGCCCAGGGGGGCTTAGCTCCTACAATGAGCAGTTCTTC.

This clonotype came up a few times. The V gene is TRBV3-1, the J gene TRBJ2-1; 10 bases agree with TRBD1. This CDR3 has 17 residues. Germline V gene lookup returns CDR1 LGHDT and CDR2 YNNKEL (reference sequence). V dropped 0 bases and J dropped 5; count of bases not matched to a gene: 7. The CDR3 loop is CASSQDRDRGGDNEQFF. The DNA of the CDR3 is TGTGCCAGCAGCCAAGATCGGGACAGGGGTGGAGACAATGAGCAGTTCTTC.

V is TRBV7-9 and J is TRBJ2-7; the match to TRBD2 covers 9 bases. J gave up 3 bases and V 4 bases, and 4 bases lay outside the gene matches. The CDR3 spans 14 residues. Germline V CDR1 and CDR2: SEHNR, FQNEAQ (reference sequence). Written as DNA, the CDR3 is TGTGCCAGCAGCTGGACTAGCGCCAGCTACGAGCAGTACTTC. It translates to CASSWTSASYEQYF.

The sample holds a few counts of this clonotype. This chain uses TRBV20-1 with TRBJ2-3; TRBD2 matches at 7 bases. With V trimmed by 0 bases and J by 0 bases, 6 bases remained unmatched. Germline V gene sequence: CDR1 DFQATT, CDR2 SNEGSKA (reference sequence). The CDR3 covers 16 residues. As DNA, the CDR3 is TGCAGTGCTAGAGATGCCGGGACTACTAGCACAGATACGCAGTATTTT. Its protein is CSARDAGTTSTDTQYF.

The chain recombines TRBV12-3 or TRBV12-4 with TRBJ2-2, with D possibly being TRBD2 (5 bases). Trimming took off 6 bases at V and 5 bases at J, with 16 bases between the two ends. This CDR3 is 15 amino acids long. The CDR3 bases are TGTGCCAGCAGCCCTACCACGGGATTAACCGGGGAGCTGTTTTTT. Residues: CASSPTTGLTGELFF.

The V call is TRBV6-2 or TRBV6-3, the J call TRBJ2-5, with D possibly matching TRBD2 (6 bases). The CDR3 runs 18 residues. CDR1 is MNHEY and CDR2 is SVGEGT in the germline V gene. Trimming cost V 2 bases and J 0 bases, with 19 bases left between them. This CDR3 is CASSYILRAGSDQETQYF. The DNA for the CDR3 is TGTGCCAGCAGTTACATTTTGCGGGCGGGATCTGACCAAGAGACCCAGTACTTC.

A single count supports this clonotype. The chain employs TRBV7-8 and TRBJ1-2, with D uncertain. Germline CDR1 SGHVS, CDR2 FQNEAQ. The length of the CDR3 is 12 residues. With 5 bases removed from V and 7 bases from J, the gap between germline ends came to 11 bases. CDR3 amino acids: CASSIRNLGYTF. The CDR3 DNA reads TGTGCCAGCAGCATCCGGAATCTTGGCTACACCTTC.

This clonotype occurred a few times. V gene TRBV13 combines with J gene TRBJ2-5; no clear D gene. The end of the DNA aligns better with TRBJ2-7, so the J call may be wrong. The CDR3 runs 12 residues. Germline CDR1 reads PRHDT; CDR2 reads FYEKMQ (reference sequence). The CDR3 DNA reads TGTGCCAGCAGCTTCGGGTCTTTCGAGCAGTACTTC. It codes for CASSFGSFEQYF.

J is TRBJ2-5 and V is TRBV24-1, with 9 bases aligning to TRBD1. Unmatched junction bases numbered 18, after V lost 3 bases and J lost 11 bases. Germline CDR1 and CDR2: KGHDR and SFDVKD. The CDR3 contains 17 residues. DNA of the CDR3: TGTGCCACCAGTGATCTCCCGGGACAGGGCTTCCCCAATGAGCAGTACTTC. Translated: CATSDLPGQGFPNEQYF.

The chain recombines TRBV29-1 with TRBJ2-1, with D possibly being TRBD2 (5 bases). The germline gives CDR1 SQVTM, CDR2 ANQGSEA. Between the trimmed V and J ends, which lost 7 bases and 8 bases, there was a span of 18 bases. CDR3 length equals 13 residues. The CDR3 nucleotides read TGCAGCGCCTACCGGCAGCTGAGGGATGAGCAGTTCTTC. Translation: CSAYRQLRDEQFF.

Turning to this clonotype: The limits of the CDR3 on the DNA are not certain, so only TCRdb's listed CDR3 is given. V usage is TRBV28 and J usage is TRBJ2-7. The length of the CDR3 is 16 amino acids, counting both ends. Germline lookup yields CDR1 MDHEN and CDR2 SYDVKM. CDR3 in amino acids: CASSSSGIDSSYEQYF.

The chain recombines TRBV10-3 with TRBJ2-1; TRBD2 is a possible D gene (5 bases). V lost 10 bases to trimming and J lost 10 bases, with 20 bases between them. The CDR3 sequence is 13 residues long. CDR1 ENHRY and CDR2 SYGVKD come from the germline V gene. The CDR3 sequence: CATSFEGRLEQFF. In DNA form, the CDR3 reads TGTGCCACCTCATTTGAGGGCCGGTTGGAGCAGTTCTTC.

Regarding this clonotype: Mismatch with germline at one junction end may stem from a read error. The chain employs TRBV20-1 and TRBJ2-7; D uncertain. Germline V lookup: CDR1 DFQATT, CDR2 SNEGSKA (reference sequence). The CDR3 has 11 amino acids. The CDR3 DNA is TGCAGTGCTAGGCTTACGAGTGAGCGGTACTTC. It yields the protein CSARLTSERYF.

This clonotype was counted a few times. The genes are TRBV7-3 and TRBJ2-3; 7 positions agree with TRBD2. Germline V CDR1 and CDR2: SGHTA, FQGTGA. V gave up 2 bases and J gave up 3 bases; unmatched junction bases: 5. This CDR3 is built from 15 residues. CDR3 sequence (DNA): TGTGCCAGCAGCTTACGTACTAGCGATACAGATACGCAGTATTTT. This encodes CASSLRTSDTDTQYF.

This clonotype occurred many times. DNA of the CDR3: TGTGCCAGCAGCTTTGACCAAGCCTCCTACGAGCAGTACTTC. As protein: CASSFDQASYEQYF. V gene TRBV11-1 combines with J gene TRBJ2-7; D is ambiguous. Germline CDR1 and CDR2: SGHAT and FQDESV (reference sequence). This CDR3 region has 14 residues. V was pared by 3 bases and J by 0 bases, with 9 bases between.

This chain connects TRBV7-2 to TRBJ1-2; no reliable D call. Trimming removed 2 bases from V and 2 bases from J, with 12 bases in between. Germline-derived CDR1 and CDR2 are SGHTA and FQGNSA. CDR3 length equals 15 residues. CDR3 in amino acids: CASSLPRRSNYGYTF. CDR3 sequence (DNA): TGTGCCAGCAGCTTACCCCGGCGCAGCAACTATGGCTACACCTTC.

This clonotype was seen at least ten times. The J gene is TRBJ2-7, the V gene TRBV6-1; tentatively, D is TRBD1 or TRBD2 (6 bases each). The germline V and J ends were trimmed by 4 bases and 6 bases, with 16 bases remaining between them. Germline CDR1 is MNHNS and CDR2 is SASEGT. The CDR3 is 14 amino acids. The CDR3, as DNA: TGTGCCAGCAGTGTTCAGCAGGGGAGGTTCGAGCAGTACTTC. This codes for CASSVQQGRFEQYF.

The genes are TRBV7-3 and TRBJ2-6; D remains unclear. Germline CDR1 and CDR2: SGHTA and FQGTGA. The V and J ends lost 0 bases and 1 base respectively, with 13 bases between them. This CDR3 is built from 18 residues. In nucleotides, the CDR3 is TGTGCCAGCAGCTTAACGGGTGCAGGCGAATCTGGGGCCAACGTCCTGACTTTC. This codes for CASSLTGAGESGANVLTF. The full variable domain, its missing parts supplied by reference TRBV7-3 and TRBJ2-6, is GAGVSQTPSNKVTEKGKYVELRCDPISGHTALYWYRQSLGQGPEFLIYFQGTGAADDSGLPNDRFFAVRPEGSVSTLKIQRTERGDSAVYLCASSLTGAGESGANVLTFGAGSRLTVL.

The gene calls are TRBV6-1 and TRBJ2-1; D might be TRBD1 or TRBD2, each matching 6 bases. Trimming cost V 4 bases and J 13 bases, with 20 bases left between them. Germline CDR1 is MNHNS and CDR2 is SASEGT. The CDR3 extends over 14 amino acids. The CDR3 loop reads CASSVQGGWETQFF. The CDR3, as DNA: TGTGCCAGCAGTGTACAAGGGGGGTGGGAGACCCAGTTCTTC.